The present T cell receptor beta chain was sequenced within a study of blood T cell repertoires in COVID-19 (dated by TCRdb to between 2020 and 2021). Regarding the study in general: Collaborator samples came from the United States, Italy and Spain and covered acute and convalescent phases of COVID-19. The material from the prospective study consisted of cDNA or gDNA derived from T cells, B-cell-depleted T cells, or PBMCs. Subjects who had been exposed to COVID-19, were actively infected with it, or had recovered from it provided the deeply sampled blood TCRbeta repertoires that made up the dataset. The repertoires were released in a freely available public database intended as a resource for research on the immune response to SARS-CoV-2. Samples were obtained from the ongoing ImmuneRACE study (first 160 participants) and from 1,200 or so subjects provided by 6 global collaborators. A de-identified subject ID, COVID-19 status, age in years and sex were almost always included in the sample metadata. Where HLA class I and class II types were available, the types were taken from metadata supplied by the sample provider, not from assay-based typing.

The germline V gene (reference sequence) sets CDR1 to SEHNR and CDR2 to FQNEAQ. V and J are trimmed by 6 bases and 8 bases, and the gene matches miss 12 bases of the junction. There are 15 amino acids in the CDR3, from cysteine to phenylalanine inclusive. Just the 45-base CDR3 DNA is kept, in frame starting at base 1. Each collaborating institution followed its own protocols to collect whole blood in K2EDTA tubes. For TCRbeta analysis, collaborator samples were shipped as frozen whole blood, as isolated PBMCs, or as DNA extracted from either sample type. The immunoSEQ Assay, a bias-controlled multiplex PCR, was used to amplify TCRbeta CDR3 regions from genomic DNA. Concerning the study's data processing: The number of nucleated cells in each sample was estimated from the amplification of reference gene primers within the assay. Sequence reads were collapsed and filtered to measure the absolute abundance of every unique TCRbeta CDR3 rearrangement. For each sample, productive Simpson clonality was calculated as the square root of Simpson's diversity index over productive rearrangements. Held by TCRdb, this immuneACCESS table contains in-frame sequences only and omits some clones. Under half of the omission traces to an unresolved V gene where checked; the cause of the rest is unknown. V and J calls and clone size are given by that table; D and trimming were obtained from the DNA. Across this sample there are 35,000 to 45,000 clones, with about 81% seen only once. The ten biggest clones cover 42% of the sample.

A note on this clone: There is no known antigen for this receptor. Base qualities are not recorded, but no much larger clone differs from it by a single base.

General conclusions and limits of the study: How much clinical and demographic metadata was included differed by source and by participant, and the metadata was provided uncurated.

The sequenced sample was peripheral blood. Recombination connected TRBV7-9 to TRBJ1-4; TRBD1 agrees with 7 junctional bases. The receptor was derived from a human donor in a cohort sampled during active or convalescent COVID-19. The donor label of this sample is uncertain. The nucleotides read TGTGCCAGCAGTGATACGACAGGGCGGGAAGAAAAACTGTTTTTT. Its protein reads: CASSDTTGREEKLFF. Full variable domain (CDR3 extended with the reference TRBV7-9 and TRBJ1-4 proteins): DTGVSQNPRHKITKRGQNVTFRCDPISEHNRLYWYRQTLGQGPEFLTYFQNEAQLEKSRLLSDRFSAERPKGSFSTLEIQRTEQGDSAMYLCASSDTTGREEKLFFGSGTQLSVL.